Listed below are T cell receptor beta chains from one sample, sequenced in a study of cytomegalovirus exposure and HLA in healthy donors. TCRdb's table, derived via immunoSEQ multiplex PCR, lists solely in-frame clones and lacks some. The data hold roughly 170,000 clones, with approximately 84% observed a single time. The specimen was PBMCs. The receptors originated from a woman aged 50 to 65 in good health and CMV-seropositive. Both conserved end residues are part of each CDR3. Each record gives: CDR3 protein, CDR3 DNA, clone size, V gene, D gene, J gene. A D gene is named only where the DNA matches it firmly. Size is omitted from some rows. Given values are once, few, many or a class for expanded clones.

CDR3: CASSAGWLSGNTIYF; DNA: TGTGCCAGCAGCGCAGGGTGGCTATCTGGAAACACCATATATTTT; size: few; V: TRBV7-9; D: -; J: TRBJ1-3
CDR3: CASSQEAGVGQPQHF; DNA: TGCGCCAGCAGCCAAGAAGCGGGGGTGGGTCAGCCCCAGCATTTT; size: -; V: TRBV4-1; D: -; J: TRBJ1-5
CDR3: CASSDIGLTLTNYGYTF; DNA: TGTGCCAGCAGCGATATTGGTCTAACTTTAACTAACTATGGCTACACCTTC; size: -; V: TRBV5-6; D: -; J: TRBJ1-2
CDR3: CASSPWPGGEGYTF; DNA: TGTGCCAGCAGTCCCTGGCCGGGAGGAGAAGGCTACACCTTC; size: -; V: TRBV27; D: -; J: TRBJ1-2
CDR3: CASSTQEVGTQYF; DNA: TGTGCCAGCAGCACCCAGGAGGTCGGGACCCAGTACTTC; size: -; V: TRBV7-2; D: -; J: TRBJ2-5
CDR3: CAIGTSGRAGTGELFF; DNA: TGTGCAATCGGGACTAGCGGGAGGGCCGGGACCGGGGAGCTGTTTTTT; size: -; V: TRBV10-3; D: TRBD2; J: TRBJ2-2
CDR3: CASSIGGESGNTIYF; DNA: TGTGCCAGTAGTATAGGCGGCGAGTCTGGAAACACCATATATTTT; size: -; V: TRBV19; D: -; J: TRBJ1-3
CDR3: CASSVGTKRPNEQFF; DNA: TGTGCCAGCAGCGTAGGGACAAAACGACCCAATGAGCAGTTCTTC; size: -; V: TRBV9; D: -; J: TRBJ2-1
CDR3: CASSRLAGITDTQYF; DNA: TGTGCCAGCTCCCGGCTAGCGGGGATCACAGATACGCAGTATTTT; size: -; V: TRBV9; D: TRBD2; J: TRBJ2-3
CDR3: CASSQGQVGNTIYF; DNA: TGTGCCAGCAGCCAGGGACAGGTCGGAAACACCATATATTTT; size: few; V: TRBV6-6; D: TRBD1; J: TRBJ1-3
CDR3: CASSVVRGSDTQYF; DNA: TGTGCCAGCAGCGTAGTTCGGGGATCAGATACGCAGTATTTT; size: -; V: TRBV9; D: -; J: TRBJ2-3
CDR3: CAISGGGSYEQYF; DNA: TGTGCCATCAGTGGGGGAGGGAGCTACGAGCAGTACTTC; size: -; V: TRBV10-3; D: TRBD2; J: TRBJ2-7
CDR3: CASSGQGATNEKLFF; DNA: TGTGCCAGCAGTGGACAGGGGGCAACTAATGAAAAACTGTTTTTT; size: few; V: TRBV2; D: TRBD1; J: TRBJ1-4
CDR3: CASKSPGNYGYTF; DNA: TGTGCCAGCAAGTCTCCGGGGAACTATGGCTACACCTTC; size: -; V: TRBV27; D: -; J: TRBJ1-2
CDR3: CASIYGENTGELFF; DNA: TGTGCCAGCATTTACGGGGAGAACACCGGGGAGCTGTTTTTT; size: -; V: TRBV6-1; D: -; J: TRBJ2-2
CDR3: CASSQGSSQGASGTDTQYF; DNA: TGCGCCAGCAGCCAAGGGTCCTCACAGGGGGCGTCAGGAACAGATACGCAGTATTTT; size: -; V: TRBV4-1; D: TRBD1; J: TRBJ2-3
CDR3: CAISGQVNTEAFF; DNA: TGTGCCATCAGTGGACAGGTGAACACTGAAGCTTTCTTT; size: -; V: TRBV10-3; D: -; J: TRBJ1-1
CDR3: CASSRQGVPRETQYF; DNA: TGTGCCAGCAGTCGACAGGGAGTCCCCAGAGAGACCCAGTACTTC; size: -; V: TRBV7-6; D: TRBD1; J: TRBJ2-5
CDR3: CASSGTTGLSTGELFF; DNA: TGTGCCAGCAGCGGGACTACGGGACTAAGCACCGGGGAGCTGTTTTTT; size: -; V: TRBV9; D: TRBD2; J: TRBJ2-2
CDR3: CAWSSSPNEKLFF; DNA: TGTGCCTGGAGTTCGAGCCCTAATGAAAAACTGTTTTTT; size: -; V: TRBV30; D: -; J: TRBJ1-4
CDR3: CASSNSGLEGDNEQFF; DNA: TGTGCCAGTAGCAACTCGGGACTAGAGGGGGACAATGAGCAGTTCTTC; size: -; V: TRBV19; D: TRBD2; J: TRBJ2-1
CDR3: CASSQDRRANTGELFF; DNA: TGCGCCAGCAGCCAAGATCGGCGGGCGAACACCGGGGAGCTGTTTTTT; size: -; V: TRBV4-3; D: -; J: TRBJ2-2
CDR3: CAITSTSGRVGTQYF; DNA: TGTGCCATCACTTCGACTAGCGGGAGGGTAGGTACGCAGTATTTT; size: -; V: TRBV10-3; D: TRBD2; J: TRBJ2-3
CDR3: CASSVLNAGEGEKLFF; DNA: TGCGCCAGCAGCGTACTAAACGCGGGGGAGGGAGAAAAACTGTTTTTT; size: -; V: TRBV5-1; D: -; J: TRBJ1-4
CDR3: CASSVVGGGSNYGYTF; DNA: TGTGCCAGCAGCGTAGTGGGAGGGGGTTCTAACTATGGCTACACCTTC; size: -; V: TRBV9; D: -; J: TRBJ1-2
CDR3: CASSPSRDRYTDTQYF; DNA: TGTGCCAGCAGCCCTTCCCGGGACAGGTACACAGATACGCAGTATTTT; size: once; V: TRBV7-2; D: TRBD1; J: TRBJ2-3
CDR3: CASSLERGSTDTQYF; DNA: TGTGCCAGCAGCTTGGAGCGGGGTAGCACAGATACGCAGTATTTT; size: once; V: TRBV11-3; D: TRBD2; J: TRBJ2-3
CDR3: CAISATNTGELFF; DNA: TGTGCCATCAGTGCCACGAACACCGGGGAGCTGTTTTTT; size: once; V: TRBV10-3; D: -; J: TRBJ2-2
CDR3: CASSLVPQLLGSEQFF; DNA: TGTGCCAGCAGCTTAGTTCCCCAGCTACTAGGGAGTGAGCAGTTCTTC; size: -; V: TRBV11-2; D: -; J: TRBJ2-1
CDR3: CAISDGYEQYF; DNA: TGTGCCATCAGTGACGGCTACGAGCAGTACTTC; size: few; V: TRBV10-3; D: -; J: TRBJ2-7